This T cell receptor (beta chain) was sequenced in a study of blood T cells in healthy people across ages. General study points: TCR beta diversity, measured per million T cells, fell in a roughly linear way with age. The study found TCR beta diversity correlated strongly with naive T cell percentage.

The germline V gene encodes CDR1 KGHSH and CDR2 LQKENI. The CDR3 covers 14 residues. A second 7 to 11 cycle PCR used barcoded and J-beta primers. TCRdb recomputed calls from the 5' RACE reads with MiXCR, one row per CDR3 protein. The data hold about 830,000 distinct CDR3 sequences, with approximately 59% observed a single time. With regard to this clonotype: Its antigen is as yet unknown.

Sequenced sample: blood. The gene calls are TRBV18 and TRBJ2-4; D is undetermined. Judging by the DNA end, TRBJ2-7 fits better; the J call may be wrong. The sequence was obtained from a man aged 25-45 years in good health. CDR3 sequence: CASSPRSGSYEQYF. CDR3 DNA sequence: TGTGCCAGCTCACCCAGGTCCGGGTCCTACGAGCAGTACTTC.